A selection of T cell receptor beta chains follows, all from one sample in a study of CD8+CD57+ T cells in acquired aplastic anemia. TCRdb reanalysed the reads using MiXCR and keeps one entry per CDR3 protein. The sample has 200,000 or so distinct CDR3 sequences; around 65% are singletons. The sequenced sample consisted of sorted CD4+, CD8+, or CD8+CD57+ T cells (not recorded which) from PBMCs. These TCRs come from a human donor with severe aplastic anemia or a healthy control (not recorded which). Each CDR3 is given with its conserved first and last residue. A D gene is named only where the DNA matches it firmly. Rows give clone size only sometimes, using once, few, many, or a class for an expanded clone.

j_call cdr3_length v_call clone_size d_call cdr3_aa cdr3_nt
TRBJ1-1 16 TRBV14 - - CASSQEGTESATEAFF TGTGCCAGCAGCCAAGAAGGGACCGAATCGGCCACTGAAGCTTTCTTT
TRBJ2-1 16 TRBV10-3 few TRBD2 CAISGTSGRSYNEQFF TGTGCCATCAGTGGGACTAGCGGTAGGTCCTACAATGAGCAGTTCTTC
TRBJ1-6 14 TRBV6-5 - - CASTQTADNSPLHF TGTGCCAGCACCCAGACAGCGGATAATTCACCCCTCCACTTT
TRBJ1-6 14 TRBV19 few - CASSIRDLNSPLHF TGTGCCAGTAGTATACGGGACCTCAATTCACCCCTCCACTTT
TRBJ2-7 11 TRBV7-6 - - CASSQYDEQYF TGTGCCAGCAGCCAATATGACGAGCAGTACTTC
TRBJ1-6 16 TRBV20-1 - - CSARVGASSYNSPLHF TGCAGTGCTAGAGTAGGGGCGAGCTCCTATAATTCACCCCTCCACTTT
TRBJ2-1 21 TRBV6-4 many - CASRRGSKGAAPKGIDNEQFF TGTGCCAGCAGAAGAGGGTCTAAAGGGGCAGCGCCAAAGGGGATTGACAATGAGCAGTTCTTC
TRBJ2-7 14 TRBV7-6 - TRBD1 CASSNRQGAREQYF TGTGCCAGCAGCAACCGACAGGGGGCGCGGGAGCAGTACTTC
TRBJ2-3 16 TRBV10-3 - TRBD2 CAINRASRGDTDTQYF TGTGCCATCAATCGGGCTAGCCGGGGGGACACAGATACGCAGTATTTT
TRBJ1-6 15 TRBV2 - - CASAGLGSYNSPLHF TGTGCCAGCGCGGGGCTTGGGTCCTATAATTCACCCCTCCACTTT
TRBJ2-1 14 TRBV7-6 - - CASSPGEGGTTKFF TGTGCCAGCAGCCCGGGGGAGGGGGGGACAACCAAGTTCTTC
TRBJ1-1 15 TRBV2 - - CASSGHEQEALMAFF TGTGCCAGCAGTGGTCACGAACAGGAGGCACTGATGGCTTTCTTT
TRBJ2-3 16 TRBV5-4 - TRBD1 CASSLQQGLPGGTQYF TGTGCCAGCAGCTTACAACAGGGGCTCCCTGGGGGTACGCAGTATTTT
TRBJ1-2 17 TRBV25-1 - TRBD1 CASRKPGQGADLHGYTF TGTGCCAGCAGAAAACCGGGACAGGGGGCCGATTTGCATGGCTACACCTTC
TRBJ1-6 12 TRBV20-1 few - CSASGVRSPLHF TGCAGTGCTAGCGGGGTGCGCTCACCCCTCCACTTT
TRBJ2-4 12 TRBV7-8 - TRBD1 CASSFGQGIQYF TGTGCCAGCAGCTTCGGACAGGGTATCCAGTACTTC
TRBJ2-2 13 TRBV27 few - CASSLRGPGELFF TGTGCCAGCAGTTTAAGGGGCCCCGGGGAGCTGTTTTTT
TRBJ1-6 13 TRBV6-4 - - CASSATGSESLHF TGTGCCAGCAGCGCGACAGGATCGGAATCCCTCCACTTT
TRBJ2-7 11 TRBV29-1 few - CSVGSGDEQYF TGCAGCGTGGGATCTGGGGACGAGCAGTACTTC
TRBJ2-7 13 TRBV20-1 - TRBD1 CSARDRGRNEQYF TGCAGTGCTCGAGACAGGGGGAGAAACGAGCAGTACTTC
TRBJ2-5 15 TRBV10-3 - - CAISESGLPGWDQYF TGTGCCATCAGTGAGTCAGGTCTACCAGGTTGGGACCAGTACTTC
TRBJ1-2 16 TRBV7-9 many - CASSRVGEAFNYGYTF TGTGCCAGCAGCCGCGTGGGTGAAGCCTTTAACTATGGCTACACCTTC
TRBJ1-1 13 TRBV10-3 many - CAISEVGRTEAFF TGTGCCATCAGTGAGGTGGGGAGGACTGAAGCTTTCTTT
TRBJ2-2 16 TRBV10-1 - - CASSDVLGANTGELFF TGCGCCAGCAGTGATGTGTTAGGGGCGAACACCGGGGAGCTGTTTTTT
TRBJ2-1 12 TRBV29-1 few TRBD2 CSFQRGNNEQFF TGCAGCTTCCAGCGGGGGAACAATGAGCAGTTCTTC
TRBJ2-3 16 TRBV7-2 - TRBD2 CAISLLAGGGTDTQYF TGTGCCATCAGCCTATTAGCGGGGGGTGGAACAGATACGCAGTATTTT
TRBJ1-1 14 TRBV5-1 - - CASSFVGTNTEAFF TGCGCCAGCAGCTTCGTAGGGACTAACACTGAAGCTTTCTTT
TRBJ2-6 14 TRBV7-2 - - CASSSAAGANVLTF TGTGCCAGCAGCTCAGCTGCTGGGGCCAACGTCCTGACTTTC
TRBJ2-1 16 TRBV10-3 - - CAISESGDLTYNEQLF TGCGCCATCAGTGAGTCTGGGGACCTAACCTACAATGAGCAGCTCTTC